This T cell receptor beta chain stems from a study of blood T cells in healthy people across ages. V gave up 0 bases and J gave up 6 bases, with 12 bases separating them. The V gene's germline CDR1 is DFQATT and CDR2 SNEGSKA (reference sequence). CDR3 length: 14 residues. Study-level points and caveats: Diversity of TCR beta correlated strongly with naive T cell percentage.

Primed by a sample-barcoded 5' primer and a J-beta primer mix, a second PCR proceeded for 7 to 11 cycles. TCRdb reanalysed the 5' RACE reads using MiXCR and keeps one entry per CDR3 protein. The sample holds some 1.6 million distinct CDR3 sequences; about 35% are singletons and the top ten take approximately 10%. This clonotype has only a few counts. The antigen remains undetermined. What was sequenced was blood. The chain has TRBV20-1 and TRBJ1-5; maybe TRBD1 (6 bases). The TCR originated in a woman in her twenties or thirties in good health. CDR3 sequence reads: CSARDSGGPQPQHF. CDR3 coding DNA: TGCAGTGCTAGAGATAGTGGGGGCCCTCAGCCCCAGCATTTT.